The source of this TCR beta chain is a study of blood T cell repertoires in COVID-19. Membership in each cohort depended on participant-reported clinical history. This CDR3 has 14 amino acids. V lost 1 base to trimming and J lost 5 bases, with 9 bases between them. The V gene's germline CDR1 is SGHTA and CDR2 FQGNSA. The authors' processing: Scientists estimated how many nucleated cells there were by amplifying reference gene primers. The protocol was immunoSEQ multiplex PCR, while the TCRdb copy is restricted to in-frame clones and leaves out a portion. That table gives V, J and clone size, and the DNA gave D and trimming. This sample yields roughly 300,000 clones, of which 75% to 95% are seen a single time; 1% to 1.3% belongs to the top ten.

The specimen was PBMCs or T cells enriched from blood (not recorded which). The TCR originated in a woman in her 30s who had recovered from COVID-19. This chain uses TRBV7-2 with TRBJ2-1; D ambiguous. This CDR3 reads CASSLESRNNEQFF. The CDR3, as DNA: TGTGCCAGCAGCTTAGAATCCAGGAACAATGAGCAGTTCTTC.